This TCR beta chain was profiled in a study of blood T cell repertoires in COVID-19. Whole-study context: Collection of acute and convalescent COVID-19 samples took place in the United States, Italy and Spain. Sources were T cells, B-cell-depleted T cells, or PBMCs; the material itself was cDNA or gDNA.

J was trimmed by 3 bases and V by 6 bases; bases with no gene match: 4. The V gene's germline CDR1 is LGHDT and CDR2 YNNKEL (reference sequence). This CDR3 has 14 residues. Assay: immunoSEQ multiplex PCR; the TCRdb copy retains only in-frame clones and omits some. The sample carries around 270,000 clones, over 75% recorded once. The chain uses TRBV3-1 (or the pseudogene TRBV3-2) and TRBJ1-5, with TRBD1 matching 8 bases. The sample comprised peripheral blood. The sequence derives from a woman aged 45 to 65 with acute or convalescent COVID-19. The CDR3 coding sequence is TGTGCCAGCAGTGACAGGGGTTCCAATCAGCCCCAGCATTTT. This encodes CASSDRGSNQPQHF.